The 20 T cell receptor beta chains in this list originate from one sample, sequenced in a study of blood T cell repertoires in COVID-19. Measured with immunoSEQ multiplex PCR; TCRdb has only the in-frame clones, and not every one. Of about 240,000 clones in the sample, about nine tenths are singletons; the top ten hold about 0.79%. The sample taken for sequencing was peripheral blood. The receptors stem from a man aged 25 to 40 with COVID-19, enrolled during active disease.

The rearrangement links TRBV18 to TRBJ1-2, with 12 bases matching TRBD1. The V segment lost 3 bases and the J segment 2 bases; nucleotides outside the gene matches: 7. The CDR3 has 17 residues. The germline V gene encodes CDR1 KGHSH and CDR2 LQKENI. The CDR3 reads CASSPQGQGATNYGYTF. The CDR3 DNA reads as TGTGCCAGCTCACCCCAGGGACAGGGGGCAACCAACTATGGCTACACCTTC.

The chain recombines TRBV9 with TRBJ1-3; D gene unclear. Trimming removed 0 bases at V and 4 bases at J, with 8 bases between. Per germline, CDR1 SGDLS and CDR2 YYNGEE. There are 14 residues in the CDR3. The DNA of the CDR3 is TGTGCCAGCAGCGTAGACAGTAAAGGAAACACCATATATTTT. Its protein product is CASSVDSKGNTIYF.

The chain combines TRBV5-6 with TRBJ2-2, with 12 bases fitting TRBD1. With 0 bases clipped from V and 0 bases from J, the junction kept 3 bases outside the gene matches. The CDR3 is made up of 18 amino acids. From germline, CDR1 is SGHDT and CDR2 YYEEEE. The CDR3 reads CASSLDWDRGPNTGELFF. The CDR3 DNA is TGTGCCAGCAGCTTGGATTGGGACAGGGGGCCGAACACCGGGGAGCTGTTTTTT.

This clone was seen a few times. This chain links TRBV19 with TRBJ1-5; 9 bases are shared with TRBD1. The CDR3 has 15 amino acids. Trimming removed 7 bases from V and 2 bases from J; junction bases left unmatched: 6. Germline V gene lookup returns CDR1 LNHDA and CDR2 SQIVND (reference sequence). This CDR3 is CASILQGAGNQPQHF. The CDR3 DNA is TGTGCCAGTATCCTACAGGGGGCTGGCAATCAGCCCCAGCATTTT.

V and J are TRBV15 and TRBJ1-3; 7 bases fit TRBD1. Germline values: CDR1 LNHNV, CDR2 YYDKDF (reference sequence). The CDR3 sequence is 14 residues long. J lost 3 bases, V lost 5 bases, and 4 bases had no gene match. The CDR3 sequence is CATSPRTGGNTIYF. The CDR3 region has the DNA TGTGCCACCAGCCCGAGGACAGGTGGAAACACCATATATTTT.

The V gene is TRBV2, the J gene TRBJ1-6; D possibly corresponds to TRBD1 (5 bases). The germline CDR1 and CDR2 sequences are SNHLY and FYNNEI. V dropped 8 bases and J dropped 6 bases, with 8 bases sitting between them. The CDR3 totals 12 residues. The CDR3: CASGRGNSPLHF. CDR3 nucleotide sequence: TGTGCCAGCGGAAGGGGTAATTCACCCCTCCACTTT. Supplemented by reference TRBV2 and TRBJ1-6, the full variable domain reads EPEVTQTPSHQVTQMGQEVILRCVPISNHLYFYWYRQILGQKVEFLVSFYNNEISEKSEIFDDQFSVERPDGSNFTLKIRSTKLEDSAMYFCASGRGNSPLHFGNGTRLTVT.

With respect to this clone: One end of the junction does not line up with germline, which may come from a read error. The chain uses TRBV7-9 and TRBJ1-1; D may be TRBD1 (5 bases). Germline assignment: CDR1 SEHNR and CDR2 FQNEAQ (reference sequence). This CDR3 has 14 residues. This chain's CDR3 is CASSLASTGEKAFF. For the CDR3, the DNA is TGTGCCAGCAGTTTAGCATCCACAGGAGAGAAAGCTTTCTTT.

The CDR3 sequence: CASSEVTGIYGYTF. The DNA of the CDR3 is TGTGCCAGCAGTGAAGTCACAGGGATATATGGCTACACCTTC. The gene calls are TRBV2 and TRBJ1-2, with D perhaps TRBD1 (6 bases). Between the trimmed V and J ends, which lost 1 base and 5 bases, there was a span of 11 bases. CDR3 length: 14 residues. Germline CDR1 and CDR2: SNHLY and FYNNEI.

The V and J genes are TRBV9 and TRBJ1-6, with D perhaps matching TRBD1 (6 bases). V gave up 3 bases and J gave up 8 bases, with 12 bases separating them. Germline lookup yields CDR1 SGDLS and CDR2 YYNGEE. The CDR3 has 14 residues. The CDR3 sequence: CASSAEGGYSPLHF. The CDR3 DNA follows: TGTGCCAGCAGCGCCGAGGGGGGGTATTCACCCCTCCACTTT.

The V gene is TRBV11-2, the J gene TRBJ2-5; perhaps TRBD1 as D (7 bases). V lost 5 bases to trimming and J lost 4 bases, with 14 bases between them. Germline V gives CDR1 SGHAT, CDR2 FQNNGV. This CDR3 is 14 amino acids long. The CDR3 loop reads CASSTSGGLETQYF. DNA for the CDR3: TGTGCCAGCAGCACGTCAGGGGGGCTAGAGACCCAGTACTTC.

This clone was picked up one time. The V and J genes are TRBV3-1 (or the pseudogene TRBV3-2) and TRBJ1-1; 8 bases map to TRBD1. Per germline, CDR1 LGHDT and CDR2 YNNKEL (reference sequence). The length of the CDR3 is 14 residues. V dropped 3 bases and J dropped 7; count of bases not matched to a gene: 7. DNA of the CDR3: TGTGCCAGCAGCCAGCCGGGACAGGTTGATGAAGCTTTCTTT. Translating gives CASSQPGQVDEAFF.

The chain combines TRBV5-1 with TRBJ2-5, with D possibly being TRBD2 (6 bases). The germline gives CDR1 SGHRS, CDR2 YFSETQ. The length of the CDR3 is 16 residues. The V gene lost 0 bases and the J gene lost 3 bases, with 15 bases spanning the gap. The CDR3 DNA reads as TGCGCCAGCAGCTTGGCCGGGACTGTTACTAAAGAGACCCAGTACTTC. Its translation: CASSLAGTVTKETQYF.

This clone was seen only a few times. The V gene is TRBV7-6, the J gene TRBJ1-4; 7 nucleotides match TRBD1. The V gene end was trimmed by 4 bases and the J gene end by 4 bases; junction bases not matched to a gene: 6. The CDR3 covers 15 residues. Germline CDR1 reads SGHVS; CDR2 reads FNYEAQ. The CDR3 DNA is TGTGCCAGCAGCTCCTCCGGGACAGATAATGAAAAACTGTTTTTT. Translation gives CASSSSGTDNEKLFF.

This chain links TRBV5-6 with TRBJ1-1; D ambiguous. The CDR3 loop spans 14 amino acids. The V end was cut by 0 bases, the J end by 1 base, with 7 bases between. Looked up from germline, CDR1 is SGHDT and CDR2 is YYEEEE. The CDR3 DNA sequence: TGTGCCAGCAGCTTGGGGGCGGGGAACACTGAAGCTTTCTTT. It yields the protein CASSLGAGNTEAFF.

J is TRBJ1-5 and V is TRBV27; D is unclear. This CDR3 region has 14 residues. Germline V lookup: CDR1 MNHEY, CDR2 SMNVEV (reference sequence). Trimming took off 3 bases at V and 0 bases at J, with 6 bases between the two ends. CDR3 residues: CASSFADSNQPQHF. CDR3 nucleotide sequence: TGTGCCAGCAGTTTCGCAGATAGCAATCAGCCCCAGCATTTT.

The chain uses TRBV24-1 and TRBJ2-1; TRBD2 agrees at 9 bases. CDR3 length: 15 amino acids. Trimming took 3 bases from V and 5 from J; bases not matched to a gene: 4. Germline V CDR1 and CDR2: KGHDR, SFDVKD. The CDR3 bases are TGTGCCACCAGTGATCGGCGGGGGGGGGACAATGAGCAGTTCTTC. Translating it yields CATSDRRGGDNEQFF.

The chain has TRBV12-3 or TRBV12-4 and TRBJ1-2; a possible D gene is TRBD1 (6 bases). This CDR3 region has 11 residues. V was clipped by 6 bases and J by 8 bases, with 10 bases between them. As DNA, the CDR3 is TGTGCCAGCAGAGGGGGTAGGGGCTACACCTTC. Translating it yields CASRGGRGYTF.

This chain joins TRBV19 and TRBJ1-1, with 8 bases matching TRBD1. The junction had 11 bases not matched to a gene; V was cut back by 7 bases and J by 7 bases. CDR3 length equals 14 residues. Germline V CDR1 and CDR2: LNHDA, SQIVND (reference sequence). In DNA form, the CDR3 reads TGTGCCAGTATTTCCCCCGGACAGGGTGGTGAAGCTTTCTTT. Amino acid sequence: CASISPGQGGEAFF.

The V call is TRBV5-1, the J call TRBJ1-4; 7 bases line up with TRBD1. The CDR3 runs to 16 residues. V lost 5 bases to trimming and J lost 8 bases; unmatched junction nucleotides: 15. The germline V gene encodes CDR1 SGHRS and CDR2 YFSETQ. In nucleotides, the CDR3 is TGCGCCAGCAGAGGAGAGGGGGCAGGGGAGAGAGAAAAACTGTTTTTT. This gives the protein CASRGEGAGEREKLFF. The full variable domain, rest sourced from reference TRBV5-1 and TRBJ1-4, is KAGVTQTPRYLIKTRGQQVTLSCSPISGHRSVSWYQQTPGQGLQFLFEYFSETQRNKGNFPGRFSGRQFSNSRSEMNVSTLELGDSALYLCASRGEGAGEREKLFFGSGTQLSVL.

This chain connects TRBV4-2 to TRBJ1-5, with a possible D match to TRBD1 (5 bases). The CDR3 has 14 amino acids. V dropped 0 bases and J dropped 6 bases, with 9 bases sitting between them. CDR1 and CDR2 from the germline V gene are LGHNA and YNFKEQ. The CDR3 DNA reads as TGTGCCAGCAGCCAAGACCAGGGTTTTCAGCCCCAGCATTTT. Amino acid sequence: CASSQDQGFQPQHF.